The T cell receptor beta chain described here comes from a study of cytomegalovirus exposure and HLA in healthy donors. A remark on this clone: Its antigen is unknown.

The CDR3 covers 13 residues. V lost 7 bases and J lost 1, with 13 bases in between. CDR1 SQVTM and CDR2 ANQGSEA come from the germline V gene. Whole-study results and caveats: Accurate HLA-A and HLA-B prediction from TCR beta sequences was reported for most subjects. Under in vitro conditions, a few CMV-associated chains were confirmed as specific for CMV antigens.

In the PCR, 60 Vbeta and 13 Jbeta primers were used. Original handling: About 11 million shared chains were among the roughly 80 million unique TCR beta chains that a later analysis counted. Profiling relied on immunoSEQ multiplex PCR, and the TCRdb table lists in-frame clones only, not all of them. The V and J calls and clone size come from that table; D and trimming were worked out from the DNA. The sample records some 45,000 clones, around 69% being singletons. The TCR comes from a woman aged 25 to 39 in good health and CMV-seronegative. The chain combines TRBV29-1 with TRBJ1-2, with D possibly being TRBD1 (6 bases). Sequencing input: PBMCs. The CDR3 loop is CSAETGDNYGYTF. The CDR3 coding sequence is TGCAGCGCAGAGACAGGAGATAACTATGGCTACACCTTC.